This T cell receptor (beta chain) is drawn from a study of blood T cells in healthy people across ages. CDR3 length: 14 amino acids. The germline V gene encodes CDR1 SQVTM and CDR2 ANQGSEA. The germline V and J ends were trimmed by 4 bases and 7 bases, with 20 bases remaining between them. Researchers isolated at least 7 million PBMCs per sample. For the second PCR, which ran for roughly 7 to 11 cycles, a sample-barcoded 5' primer and a J-beta primer mix were used. In TCRdb, the 5' RACE reads were re-called with MiXCR into one record per CDR3 protein. This table has roughly 1.4 million distinct CDR3 sequences, approximately 60% appearing once. Notes on the study in general: Naive CD4+ cells and diversity were both higher in long-lived donors than in aged donors.

With respect to this clonotype: Antigen specificity is unknown.

The chain is built from TRBV29-1 and TRBJ2-7; D is ambiguous. Input material: blood. This TCR was sampled from a man between 18 and 35 years old in good health. CDR3 sequence: CSVASSTGYNEQYF. The CDR3 coding sequence is TGCAGCGTTGCGTCGTCGACCGGCTACAATGAGCAGTACTTC.